These 17 T cell receptor beta chains were all obtained from the same sample, sequenced in a study of shared clonotypes between healthy human individuals. Sequencing was performed with immunoSEQ multiplex PCR; in TCRdb, only in-frame clones are kept and a portion is missing. This sample has 650,000 to 800,000 clones; 72% occur once, and the top ten carry more than 1.5%. The sequencing input was memory CD4+ T cells sorted from blood. Subset: CD45RA-negative fraction. These receptors all stem from a woman younger than 45 in good health.

Regarding this clone: Other DNA sequences within the sample encode an identical CDR3. This rearrangement joins TRBV29-1 to TRBJ2-1; TRBD1 aligns across 10 bases. There are 12 residues in the CDR3. The V and J ends lost 6 bases and 7 bases, in that order; junction bases with no gene match: 3. Germline V gene lookup returns CDR1 SQVTM and CDR2 ANQGSEA. In DNA, the CDR3 is TGCAGCGTCAGACAGGGGGCGAATGAGCAGTTCTTC. Translating it yields CSVRQGANEQFF.

This clone was detected only a few times. The chain recombines TRBV27 with TRBJ1-5; TRBD1 matches 7 bases. V lost 5 bases and J lost 0; bases outside the gene matches: 4. Germline V gene lookup returns CDR1 MNHEY and CDR2 SMNVEV (reference sequence). The CDR3 consists of 15 residues. The CDR3 is CASSRTGNSNQPQHF. The CDR3 coding sequence is TGTGCCAGCAGTCGGACAGGCAATAGCAATCAGCCCCAGCATTTT.

This clone was observed a single time. Other nucleotide sequences in the sample specify the same CDR3. The chain is built from TRBV5-1 and TRBJ1-5; a possible D gene is TRBD1 (6 bases). Germline V lookup: CDR1 SGHRS, CDR2 YFSETQ. V lost 0 bases to trimming and J lost 5 bases, with 9 bases between them. There are 14 residues in the CDR3. The CDR3 is CASSLAAGDQPQHF. The CDR3 nucleotides read TGCGCCAGCAGCTTGGCAGCAGGGGATCAGCCCCAGCATTTT.

The chain is built from TRBV10-3 and TRBJ2-1; D is unresolved. The CDR3 is 15 amino acids. Trimming stripped 2 bases from V and 4 bases from J, with 12 bases between. Germline V lookup: CDR1 ENHRY, CDR2 SYGVKD. This CDR3 is CAISEGIPLYNEQFF. The CDR3 DNA sequence: TGTGCCATCAGTGAGGGCATACCCCTTTACAATGAGCAGTTCTTC.

This clone was seen a few times. This sequence joins TRBV5-6 and TRBJ1-4; possibly TRBD1 for D (6 bases). Trimming shortened V by 7 bases and J by 11 bases, and 15 bases separated the two germline ends. CDR3 length: 12 residues. The germline gives CDR1 SGHDT, CDR2 YYEEEE. CDR3: CASGTGTDKLFF. CDR3 sequence (DNA): TGTGCCAGCGGCACAGGGACCGATAAACTGTTTTTT.

This clone was recorded once. J is TRBJ2-1 and V is TRBV14, with D perhaps matching TRBD1 (5 bases). The CDR3 contains 14 residues. The ends were cut back, 2 bases at V and 10 bases at J, with 15 bases in the middle. Per the germline V gene, CDR1 is SGHDN and CDR2 is FVKESK. The CDR3, as DNA: TGTGCCAGCAGCCAAATTTTTAGGGGTCAGGAGCAGTTCTTC. This gives the protein CASSQIFRGQEQFF. The complete variable domain, with remaining parts taken from reference TRBV14 and TRBJ2-1, reads EAGVTQFPSHSVIEKGQTVTLRCDPISGHDNLYWYRRVMGKEIKFLLHFVKESKQDESGMPNNRFLAERTGGTYSTLKVQPAELEDSGVYFCASSQIFRGQEQFFGPGTRLTVL.

J is TRBJ2-7 and V is TRBV19; no definite D call. V shed 5 bases and J shed 7 bases, with 15 bases lying between them. CDR3 size: 13 residues. The germline gives CDR1 LNHDA, CDR2 SQIVND (reference sequence). The CDR3 nucleotides are TGTGCCAGTAGTCAACAGACCGGCCGAGAGCAGTACTTC. This translates into CASSQQTGREQYF.

This clone was observed once. The genes are TRBV7-9 and TRBJ1-4; D is perhaps TRBD1 (5 bases). The CDR3 is 13 amino acids. Germline V gene data show CDR1 as SEHNR and CDR2 as FQNEAQ (reference sequence). Trimming took 8 bases from V and 2 from J, leaving 9 bases between them. The CDR3 loop is CASQWGTNEKLFF. The CDR3 DNA follows: TGTGCCAGCCAATGGGGGACTAATGAAAAACTGTTTTTT.

The chain couples TRBV10-3 to TRBJ2-1; TRBD2 agrees at 7 bases. The CDR3 is 13 amino acids. The germline CDR1 and CDR2 sequences are ENHRY and SYGVKD. J gave up 8 bases and V 7 bases, and 8 bases lay outside the gene matches. The chain's CDR3 is CAITAGVEDEQFF. The CDR3 bases are TGTGCCATCACGGCGGGAGTAGAAGATGAGCAGTTCTTC.

The V call is TRBV4-2, the J call TRBJ2-3; 8 positions match TRBD2. The junction had 6 bases not matched to a gene; V was cut back by 5 bases and J by 5 bases. The germline V gene has CDR1 LGHNA and CDR2 YNFKEQ. The CDR3 sequence is 14 residues long. This CDR3 reads CASSRAGVGDTQYF. In DNA, the CDR3 is TGTGCCAGCAGCAGAGCGGGAGTCGGAGATACGCAGTATTTT.

The rearrangement joins TRBV13 to TRBJ1-3; D uncertain. The CDR3 runs to 17 residues. With 5 bases removed from V and 3 bases from J, the gap between germline ends came to 20 bases. The germline CDR1 and CDR2 sequences are PRHDT and FYEKMQ (reference sequence). CDR3 DNA sequence: TGTGCCAGCAGCCCCTCTCGACGGCCCGAGGTTGGAAACACCATATATTTT. This translates into CASSPSRRPEVGNTIYF.

The gene calls are TRBV2 and TRBJ1-3; D is unresolved. CDR1 is SNHLY and CDR2 is FYNNEI in the germline V gene. This CDR3 is built from 16 residues. The ends were cut back, 2 bases at V and 0 bases at J, with 11 bases in the middle. As DNA, the CDR3 is TGTGCCAGCAGTGAACAGATAGCCTTCTCTGGAAACACCATATATTTT. As protein: CASSEQIAFSGNTIYF.

The V call is TRBV6-5, the J call TRBJ2-7, with TRBD1 identical over 8 bases. Germline values: CDR1 MNHEY, CDR2 SVGAGI. The CDR3 loop spans 15 amino acids. V was pared by 0 bases and J by 5 bases, with 6 bases of the junction left unmatched. Here the CDR3 reads CASSYSGQVGDEQYF. CDR3 bases: TGTGCCAGCAGTTACTCGGGACAGGTCGGCGACGAGCAGTACTTC.

The chain has TRBV28 and TRBJ2-1; D ambiguous. V lost 7 bases and J 8 bases, leaving 6 bases between the germline ends. The CDR3 totals 10 residues. Germline V gives CDR1 MDHEN, CDR2 SYDVKM. The CDR3 protein is CASIGHEQFF. CDR3 coding DNA: TGTGCCAGCATCGGTCATGAGCAGTTCTTC.

The gene calls are TRBV19 and TRBJ2-4, with 11 bases matching TRBD2. Unmatched junction bases numbered 3, after V lost 10 bases and J lost 4 bases. The CDR3 consists of 13 residues. CDR1 LNHDA and CDR2 SQIVND come from the germline V gene (reference sequence). CDR3 residues: CATRTSGKNIQYF. In DNA form, the CDR3 reads TGTGCCACTCGGACTAGCGGGAAAAACATTCAGTACTTC.

This chain links TRBV27 with TRBJ2-1; D unclear. V was shortened by 5 bases and J by 7 bases, with 12 bases between the two germline ends. This CDR3 has 13 residues. Germline V lookup: CDR1 MNHEY, CDR2 SMNVEV (reference sequence). CDR3 protein: CASSRAGSNEQFF. For the CDR3, the DNA is TGTGCCAGCAGTAGGGCAGGAAGTAATGAGCAGTTCTTC.

Details on this clone: With a much larger clone just one base away, this may be a read error. Other nucleotide sequences from this sample produce the same CDR3. The chain uses TRBV5-1 and TRBJ2-7; tentatively, D is TRBD1 (6 bases). CDR3 length: 14 amino acids. V lost 3 bases and J 2 bases, leaving 12 bases between the germline ends. CDR1 is SGHRS and CDR2 is YFSETQ in the germline V gene. The CDR3 DNA is TGCGCCAGCAGCTCCGGGACACTCGCCTACGAGCAGTACTTC. This encodes CASSSGTLAYEQYF.